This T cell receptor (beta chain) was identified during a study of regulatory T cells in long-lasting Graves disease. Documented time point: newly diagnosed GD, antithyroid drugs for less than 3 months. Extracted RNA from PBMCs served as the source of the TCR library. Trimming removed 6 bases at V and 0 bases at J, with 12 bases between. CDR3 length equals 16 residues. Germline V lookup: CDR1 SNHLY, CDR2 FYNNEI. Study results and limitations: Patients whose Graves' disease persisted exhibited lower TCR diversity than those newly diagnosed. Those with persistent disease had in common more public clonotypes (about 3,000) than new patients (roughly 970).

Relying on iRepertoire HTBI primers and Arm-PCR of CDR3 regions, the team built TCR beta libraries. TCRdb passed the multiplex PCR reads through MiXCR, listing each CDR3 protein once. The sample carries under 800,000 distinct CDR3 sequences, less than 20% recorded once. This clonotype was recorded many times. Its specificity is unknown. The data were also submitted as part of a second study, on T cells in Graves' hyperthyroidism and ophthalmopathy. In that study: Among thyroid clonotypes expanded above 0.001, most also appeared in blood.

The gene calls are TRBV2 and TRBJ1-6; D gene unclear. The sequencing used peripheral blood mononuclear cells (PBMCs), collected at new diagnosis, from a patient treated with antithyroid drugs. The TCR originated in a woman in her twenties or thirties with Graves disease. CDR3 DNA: TGTGCCAGCAGCGGACGTAGTAGCTCCTATAATTCACCCCTCCACTTT. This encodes CASSGRSSSYNSPLHF.